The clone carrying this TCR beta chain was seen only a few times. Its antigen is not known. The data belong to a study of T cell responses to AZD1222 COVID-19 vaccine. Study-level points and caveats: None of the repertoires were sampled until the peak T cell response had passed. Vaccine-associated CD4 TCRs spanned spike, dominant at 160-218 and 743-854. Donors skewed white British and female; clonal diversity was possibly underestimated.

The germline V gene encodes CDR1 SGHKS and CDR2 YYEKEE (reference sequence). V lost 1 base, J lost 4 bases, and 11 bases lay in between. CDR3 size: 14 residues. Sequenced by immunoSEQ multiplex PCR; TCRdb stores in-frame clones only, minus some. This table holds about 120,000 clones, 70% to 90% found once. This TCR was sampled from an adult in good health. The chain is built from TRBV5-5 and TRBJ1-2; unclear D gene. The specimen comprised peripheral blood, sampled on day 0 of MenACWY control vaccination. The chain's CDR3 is CASSLSRGSYGYTF. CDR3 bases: TGTGCCAGCAGCTTGTCTCGGGGTTCCTATGGCTACACCTTC.